This T cell receptor beta chain is from a study of T cell responses to AZD1222 COVID-19 vaccine. General observations from the study: Clonal diversity may have been underestimated, and the donors were mostly white British, with more females than males. A reported finding is that nearly half of spike-specific TCRs target unmutated variant regions.

In the case of this clone: The antigen is unknown.

Germline V gene data show CDR1 as MGHDK and CDR2 as SYGVNS. The length of the CDR3 is 13 residues. V was trimmed by 8 bases and J by 6 bases, leaving 16 bases between them. This table comes from immunoSEQ multiplex PCR, and its TCRdb copy is limited to in-frame clones, with some not included. The profile shows 180,000 or so clones, around 89% of them singletons. The chain has TRBV25-1 and TRBJ1-1, with D possibly matching TRBD1 (6 bases). The TCR was taken from an adult who received the AZD1222 COVID-19 vaccine. Sequences were derived from peripheral blood, sampled 28 days after the second AZD1222 dose. The CDR3 here is CASLTTGRAEAFF. The CDR3 nucleotides read TGTGCCAGCTTAACAACAGGGAGAGCTGAAGCTTTCTTT.